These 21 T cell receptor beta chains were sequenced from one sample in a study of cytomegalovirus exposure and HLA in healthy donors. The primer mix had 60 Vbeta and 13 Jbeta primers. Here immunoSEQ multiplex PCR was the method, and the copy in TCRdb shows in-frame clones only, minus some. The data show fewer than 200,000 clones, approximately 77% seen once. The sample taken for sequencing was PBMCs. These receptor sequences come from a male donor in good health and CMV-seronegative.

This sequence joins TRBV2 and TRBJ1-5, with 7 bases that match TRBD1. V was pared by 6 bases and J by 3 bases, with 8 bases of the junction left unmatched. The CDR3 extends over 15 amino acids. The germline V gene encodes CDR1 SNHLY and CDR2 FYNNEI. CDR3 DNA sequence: TGTGCCAGCAGGGACAGGACAGGATTCAATCAGCCCCAGCATTTT. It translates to CASRDRTGFNQPQHF.

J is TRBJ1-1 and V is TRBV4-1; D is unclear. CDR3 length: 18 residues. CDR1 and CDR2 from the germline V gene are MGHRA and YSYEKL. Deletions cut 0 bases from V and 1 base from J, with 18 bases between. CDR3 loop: CASSQEWEGGVRNTEAFF. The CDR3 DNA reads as TGCGCCAGCAGCCAAGAATGGGAAGGCGGGGTGCGGAACACTGAAGCTTTCTTT.

The CDR3 here is CASSLEGLVHEQYF. The DNA of the CDR3 is TGCGCCAGCAGCTTGGAGGGACTAGTCCACGAGCAGTACTTC. The rearrangement uses TRBV5-1 and TRBJ2-7; 8 bases are a match to TRBD2. Germline V gene lookup returns CDR1 SGHRS and CDR2 YFSETQ. Trimming at V came to 0 bases and at J to 5 bases, leaving 4 bases not matched to a gene. There are 14 residues in the CDR3.

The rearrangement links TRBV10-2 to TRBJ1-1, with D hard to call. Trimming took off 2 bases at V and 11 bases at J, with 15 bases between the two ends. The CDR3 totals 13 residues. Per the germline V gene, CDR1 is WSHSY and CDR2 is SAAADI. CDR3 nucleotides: TGCGCCAGCAGTGAGCCCCCAAGAGGTAGGGCTTTCTTT. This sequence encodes CASSEPPRGRAFF.

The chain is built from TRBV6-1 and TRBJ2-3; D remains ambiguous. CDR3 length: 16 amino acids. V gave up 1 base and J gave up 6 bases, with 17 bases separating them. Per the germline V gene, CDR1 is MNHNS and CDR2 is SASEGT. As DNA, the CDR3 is TGTGCCAGCAGTGAAGGTGGTGCTGCATGGCCGGATACGCAGTATTTT. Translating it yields CASSEGGAAWPDTQYF.

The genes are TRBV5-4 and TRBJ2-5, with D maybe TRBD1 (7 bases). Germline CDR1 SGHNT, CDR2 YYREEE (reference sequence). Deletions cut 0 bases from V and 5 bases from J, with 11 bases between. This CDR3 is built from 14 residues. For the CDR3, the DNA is TGTGCCAGCAGCTTGGAACCAGGGGGGGAGACCCAGTACTTC. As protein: CASSLEPGGETQYF.

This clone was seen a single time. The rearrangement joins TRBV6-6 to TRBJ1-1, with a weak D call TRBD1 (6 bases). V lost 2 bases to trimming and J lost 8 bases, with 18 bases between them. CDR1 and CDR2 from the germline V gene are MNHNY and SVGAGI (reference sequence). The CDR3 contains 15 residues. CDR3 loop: CASSYPSAGTKEAFF. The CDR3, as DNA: TGTGCCAGCAGTTACCCGTCGGCCGGGACAAAGGAAGCTTTCTTT.

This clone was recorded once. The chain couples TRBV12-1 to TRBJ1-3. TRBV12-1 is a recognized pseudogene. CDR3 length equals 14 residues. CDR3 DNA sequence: TGTGCCAGCAGCCCCGGAGATTCTGGAAACACCATATATTTT. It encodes CASSPGDSGNTIYF.

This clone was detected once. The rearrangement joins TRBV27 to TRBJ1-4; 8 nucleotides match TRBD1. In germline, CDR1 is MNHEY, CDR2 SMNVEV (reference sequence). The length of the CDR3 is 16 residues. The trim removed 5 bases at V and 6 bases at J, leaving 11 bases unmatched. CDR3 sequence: CASSTLTGVFYEKLFF. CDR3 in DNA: TGTGCCAGCAGTACCCTGACAGGGGTGTTTTATGAAAAACTGTTTTTT.

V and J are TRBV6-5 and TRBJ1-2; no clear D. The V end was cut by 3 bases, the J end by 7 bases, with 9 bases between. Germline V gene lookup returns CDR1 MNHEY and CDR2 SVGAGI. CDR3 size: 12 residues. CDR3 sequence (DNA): TGTGCCAGCAGTTATGCGAGTGGTGGCTACACCTTC. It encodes CASSYASGGYTF.

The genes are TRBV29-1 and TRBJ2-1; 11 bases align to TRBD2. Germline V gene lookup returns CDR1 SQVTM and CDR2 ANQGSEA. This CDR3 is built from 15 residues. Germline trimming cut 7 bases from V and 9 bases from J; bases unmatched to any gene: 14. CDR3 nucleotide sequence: TGCAGCGGCCATAAGACTAGCGGGATATCTGGTGAGCAGTTCTTC. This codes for CSGHKTSGISGEQFF.

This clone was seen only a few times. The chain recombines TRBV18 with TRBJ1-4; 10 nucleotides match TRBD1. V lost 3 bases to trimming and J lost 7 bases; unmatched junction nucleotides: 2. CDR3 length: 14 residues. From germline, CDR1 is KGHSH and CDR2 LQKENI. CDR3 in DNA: TGTGCCAGCTCACCGGGGACAGGGGCTGAAAAACTGTTTTTT. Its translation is CASSPGTGAEKLFF.

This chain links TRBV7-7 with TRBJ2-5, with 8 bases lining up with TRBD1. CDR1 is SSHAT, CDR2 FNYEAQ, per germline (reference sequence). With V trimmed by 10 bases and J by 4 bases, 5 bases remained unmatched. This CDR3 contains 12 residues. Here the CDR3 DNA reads TGTGCCACCCAGGGGGCGGGAGAGACCCAGTACTTC. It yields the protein CATQGAGETQYF.

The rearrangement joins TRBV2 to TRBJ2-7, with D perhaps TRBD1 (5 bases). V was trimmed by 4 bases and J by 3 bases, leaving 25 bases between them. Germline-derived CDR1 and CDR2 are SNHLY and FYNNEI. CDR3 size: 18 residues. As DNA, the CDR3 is TGTGCCAGCAGTGCACAAACCCCCCCCAGGGCCGCCTACTACGAGCAGTACTTC. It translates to CASSAQTPPRAAYYEQYF.

The CDR3 DNA reads as TGTGCCAGCAGCACTCGGGACAGGGGGTTGGAGTGGGGGGATACGCAGTATTTT. It translates to CASSTRDRGLEWGDTQYF. The chain recombines TRBV9 with TRBJ2-3; 11 nucleotides agree with TRBD1. Germline values: CDR1 SGDLS, CDR2 YYNGEE. This CDR3 is 18 amino acids long. Trimming cost V 4 bases and J 6 bases; bases outside gene matches: 16.

Here the CDR3 DNA reads TGTGCCAGCAGTTTTGCGGGCACCGGGGAGCTGTTTTTT. Translating it yields CASSFAGTGELFF. The V gene is TRBV27, the J gene TRBJ2-2; TRBD2 is a possible D gene (5 bases). Trimming stripped 3 bases from V and 4 bases from J, with 6 bases between. The CDR3 is made up of 13 amino acids. From germline, CDR1 is MNHEY and CDR2 SMNVEV (reference sequence).

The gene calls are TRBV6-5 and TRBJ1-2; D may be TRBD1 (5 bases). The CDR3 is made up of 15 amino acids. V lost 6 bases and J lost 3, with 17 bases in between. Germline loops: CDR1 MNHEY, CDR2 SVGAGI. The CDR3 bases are TGTGCCAGCAGGAGAGGACAAACGGGGGACTATGGCTACACCTTC. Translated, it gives CASRRGQTGDYGYTF.

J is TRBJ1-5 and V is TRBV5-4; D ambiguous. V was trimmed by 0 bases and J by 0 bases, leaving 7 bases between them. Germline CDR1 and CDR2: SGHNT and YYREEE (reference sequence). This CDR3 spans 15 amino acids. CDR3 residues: CASSLAPNSNQPQHF. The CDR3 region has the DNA TGTGCCAGCAGCTTGGCACCTAATAGCAATCAGCCCCAGCATTTT.

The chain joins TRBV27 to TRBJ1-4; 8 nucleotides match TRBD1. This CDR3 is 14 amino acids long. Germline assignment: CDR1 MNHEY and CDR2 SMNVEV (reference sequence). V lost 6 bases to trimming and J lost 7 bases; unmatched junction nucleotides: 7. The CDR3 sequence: CASRLNRGTEKLFF. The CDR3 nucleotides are TGTGCCAGCAGGTTAAACAGGGGGACTGAAAAACTGTTTTTT.

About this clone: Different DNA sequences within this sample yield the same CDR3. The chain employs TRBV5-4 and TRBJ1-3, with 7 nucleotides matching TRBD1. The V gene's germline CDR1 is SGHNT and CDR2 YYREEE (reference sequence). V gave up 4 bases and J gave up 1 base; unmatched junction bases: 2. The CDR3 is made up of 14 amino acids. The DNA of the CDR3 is TGTGCCAGCAGCCCGACAGGGTCTGGAAACACCATATATTTT. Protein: CASSPTGSGNTIYF.

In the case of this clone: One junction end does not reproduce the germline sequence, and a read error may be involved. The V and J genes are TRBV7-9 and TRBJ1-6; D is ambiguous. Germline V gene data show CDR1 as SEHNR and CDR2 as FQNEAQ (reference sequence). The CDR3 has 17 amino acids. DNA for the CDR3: TGTTCCAGCAGCCCCATCTCGGGGAGATCCTATAATTCACCCCTCCACTTT. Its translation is CSSSPISGRSYNSPLHF.